This T cell receptor beta chain was captured by sequencing in a study of human T cells and chemical hapten exposure. Across the study: 2% DPC applied to a roughly 2 cm by roughly 2 cm arm area sensitized donors. Study results and caveats: Alopecia in the donors means their immune response may deviate from healthy people's.

This clonotype was seen a few times. Its antigen remains unknown. The time point here: patch test 1, 2 weeks after DPC sensitization. The treatment: therapeutic diphenylcyclopropenone sensitization with weekly scalp DPC. Each donor was an alopecia patient between 18 and 70 years of age who qualified for DPC. Germline CDR1 is SGDLS and CDR2 is YYNGEE. Trimming removed 3 bases from V and 6 bases from J, with 7 bases in between. This CDR3 has 13 residues. What the library attached to individual cDNA molecules were unique molecular identifiers. From the RACE reads, TCRdb called clonotypes with MiXCR, one entry per CDR3 protein. Among some 79,000 distinct CDR3 sequences listed, 7.5% to 9% were seen once.

The sample consisted of whole blood, taken in connection with sensitization to the hapten diphenylcyclopropenone (DPC). The gene calls are TRBV9 and TRBJ1-6; D remains unclear. This sequence was found in a woman aged 25 to 45 with alopecia areata. Some clones in this sample may be carry-over from other donors' samples. In DNA form, the CDR3 reads TGTGCCAGCAGCGCCGACATTAATTCACCCCTCCACTTT. It translates to CASSADINSPLHF.